The present T cell receptor (beta chain) was sequenced within a study of blood T cell repertoires in COVID-19. This CDR3 is 14 amino acids long. Trimming cost V 4 bases and J 4 bases; bases outside gene matches: 2. Germline assignment: CDR1 LGHDT and CDR2 YNNKEL (reference sequence). Repertoires were generated with immunoSEQ multiplex PCR, while TCRdb's copy carries only in-frame clones and drops some. The table records about 92,000 clones, 72% of them present only once. The V gene is TRBV3-1 (or the pseudogene TRBV3-2), the J gene TRBJ1-3, with 9 positions matching TRBD1. The source is a woman aged 60 to 75 in a cohort sampled during active or convalescent COVID-19. The sequenced sample was peripheral blood. CDR3 protein: CASSLGQGGNTIYF. CDR3 sequence (DNA): TGTGCCAGCAGCCTGGGACAGGGAGGAAACACCATATATTTT.